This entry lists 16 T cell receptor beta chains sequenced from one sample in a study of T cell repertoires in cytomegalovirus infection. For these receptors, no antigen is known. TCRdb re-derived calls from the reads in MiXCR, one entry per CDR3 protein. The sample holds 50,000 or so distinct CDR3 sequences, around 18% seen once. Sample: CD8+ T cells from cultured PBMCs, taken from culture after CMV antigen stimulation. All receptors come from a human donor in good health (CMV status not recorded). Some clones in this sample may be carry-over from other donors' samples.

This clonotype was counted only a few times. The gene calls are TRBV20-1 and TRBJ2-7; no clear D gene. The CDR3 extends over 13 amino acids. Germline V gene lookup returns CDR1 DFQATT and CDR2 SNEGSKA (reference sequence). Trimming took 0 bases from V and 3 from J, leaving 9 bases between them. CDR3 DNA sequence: TGCAGTGCTAGAGATGGGTTAGTCTACGAGCAGTACTTC. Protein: CSARDGLVYEQYF.

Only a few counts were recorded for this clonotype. CDR3 nucleotides: TGTGCCAGCAGCCCACCGCTTGGCAGGAGAGGCAATGAGCAGTTCTTC. Translating gives CASSPPLGRRGNEQFF. This rearrangement joins TRBV7-9 to TRBJ2-1; D not certain. Between the trimmed V and J ends, which lost 5 bases and 6 bases, there was a span of 20 bases. Germline V gives CDR1 SEHNR, CDR2 FQNEAQ (reference sequence). CDR3 length: 16 residues. The whole variable domain, filled in from reference TRBV7-9 and TRBJ2-1, reads DTGVSQNPRHKITKRGQNVTFRCDPISEHNRLYWYRQTLGQGPEFLTYFQNEAQLEKSRLLSDRFSAERPKGSFSTLEIQRTEQGDSAMYLCASSPPLGRRGNEQFFGPGTRLTVL.

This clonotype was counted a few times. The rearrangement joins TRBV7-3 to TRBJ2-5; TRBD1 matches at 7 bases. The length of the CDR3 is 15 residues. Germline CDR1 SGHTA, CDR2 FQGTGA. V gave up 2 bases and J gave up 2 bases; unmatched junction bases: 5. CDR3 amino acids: CASSLDRDRQETQYF. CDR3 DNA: TGTGCCAGCAGCTTAGACCGGGACAGACAAGAGACCCAGTACTTC.

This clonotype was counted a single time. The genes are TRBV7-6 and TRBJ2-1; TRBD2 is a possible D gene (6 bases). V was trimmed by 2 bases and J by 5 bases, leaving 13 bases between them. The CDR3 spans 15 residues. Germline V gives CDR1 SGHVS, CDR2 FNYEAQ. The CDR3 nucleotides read TGTGCCAGCAGCTTAATAGGGGAGGTGCACAATGAGCAGTTCTTC. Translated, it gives CASSLIGEVHNEQFF.

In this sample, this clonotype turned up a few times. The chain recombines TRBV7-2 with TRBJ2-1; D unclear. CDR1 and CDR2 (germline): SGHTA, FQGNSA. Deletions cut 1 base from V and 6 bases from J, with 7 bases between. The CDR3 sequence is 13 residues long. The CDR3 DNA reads TGTGCCAGCAGCTTAGTAAGGGTCAATGAGCAGTTCTTC. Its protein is CASSLVRVNEQFF.

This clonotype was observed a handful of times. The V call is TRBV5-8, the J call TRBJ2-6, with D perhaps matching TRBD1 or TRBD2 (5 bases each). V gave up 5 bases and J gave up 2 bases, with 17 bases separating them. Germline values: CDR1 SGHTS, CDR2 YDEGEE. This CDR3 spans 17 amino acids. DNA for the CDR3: TGTGCCAGCAGGTTACTCCCACGGGGCCCTGGGGCCAACGTCCTGACTTTC. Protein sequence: CASRLLPRGPGANVLTF.

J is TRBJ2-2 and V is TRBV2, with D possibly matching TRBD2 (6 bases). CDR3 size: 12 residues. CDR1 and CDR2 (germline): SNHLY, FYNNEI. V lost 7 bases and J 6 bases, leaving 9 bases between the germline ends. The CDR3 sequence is CASMGRPGELFF. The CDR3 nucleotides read TGTGCCAGCATGGGGAGGCCCGGGGAGCTGTTTTTT.

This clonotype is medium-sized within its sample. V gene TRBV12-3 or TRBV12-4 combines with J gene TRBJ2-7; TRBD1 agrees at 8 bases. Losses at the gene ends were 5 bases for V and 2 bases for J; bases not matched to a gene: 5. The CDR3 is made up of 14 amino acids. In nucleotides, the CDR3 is TGTGCCAGCAGTCCACGGGACAGGACCTACGAGCAGTACTTC. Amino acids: CASSPRDRTYEQYF.

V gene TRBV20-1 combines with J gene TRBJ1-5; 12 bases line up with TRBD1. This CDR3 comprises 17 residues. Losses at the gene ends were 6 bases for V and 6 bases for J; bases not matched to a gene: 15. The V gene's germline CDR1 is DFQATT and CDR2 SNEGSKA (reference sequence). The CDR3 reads CSAHSGTGGGLTQPQHF. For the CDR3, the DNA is TGCAGTGCCCATTCCGGGACAGGGGGCGGGTTGACTCAGCCCCAGCATTTT.

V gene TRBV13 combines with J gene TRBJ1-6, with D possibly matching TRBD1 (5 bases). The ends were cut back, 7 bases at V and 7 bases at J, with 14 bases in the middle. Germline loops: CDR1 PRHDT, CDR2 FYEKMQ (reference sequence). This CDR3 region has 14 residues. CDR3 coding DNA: TGTGCCAGCACTTCCCCGGGGGTAAATTCACCCCTCCACTTT. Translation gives CASTSPGVNSPLHF. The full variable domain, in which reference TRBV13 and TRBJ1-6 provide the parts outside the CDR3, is AAGVIQSPRHLIKEKRETATLKCYPIPRHDTVYWYQQGPGQDPQFLISFYEKMQSDKGSIPDRFSAQQFSDYHSELNMSSLELGDSALYFCASTSPGVNSPLHFGNGTRLTVT.

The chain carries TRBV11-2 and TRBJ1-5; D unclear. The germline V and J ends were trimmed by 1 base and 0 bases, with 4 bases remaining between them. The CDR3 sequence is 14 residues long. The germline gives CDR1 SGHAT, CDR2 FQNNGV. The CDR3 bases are TGTGCCAGCAGCTTAGGGAATAGCAATCAGCCCCAGCATTTT. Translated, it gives CASSLGNSNQPQHF.

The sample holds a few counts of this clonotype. Here the CDR3 reads CASSLGTSGSSYNEQFF. The CDR3 DNA reads TGTGCCAGCAGCTTAGGGACTAGCGGTAGCTCCTACAATGAGCAGTTCTTC. V usage is TRBV7-6 and J usage is TRBJ2-1; 10 positions agree with TRBD2. After removal of 1 base from V and 0 bases from J, the junction contained 3 bases not matched to a gene. The CDR3 extends over 17 amino acids. Germline V gives CDR1 SGHVS, CDR2 FNYEAQ.

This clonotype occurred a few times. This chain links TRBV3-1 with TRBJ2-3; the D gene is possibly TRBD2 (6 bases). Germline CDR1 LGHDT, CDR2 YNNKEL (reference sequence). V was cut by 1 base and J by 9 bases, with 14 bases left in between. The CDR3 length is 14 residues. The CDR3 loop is CASSQVQRARTQYF. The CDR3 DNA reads TGTGCCAGCAGCCAAGTTCAGCGGGCGAGGACGCAGTATTTT.

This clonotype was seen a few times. The CDR3: CASSLGEGLADYNEQFF. Here the CDR3 DNA reads TGTGCCAGCAGCTTAGGAGAAGGGCTAGCGGATTACAATGAGCAGTTCTTC. The J gene is TRBJ2-1, the V gene TRBV7-2; 7 nucleotides match TRBD2. This CDR3 has 17 amino acids. The germline V gene encodes CDR1 SGHTA and CDR2 FQGNSA. V shed 1 base and J 4 bases; nucleotides not matched to a gene: 10.

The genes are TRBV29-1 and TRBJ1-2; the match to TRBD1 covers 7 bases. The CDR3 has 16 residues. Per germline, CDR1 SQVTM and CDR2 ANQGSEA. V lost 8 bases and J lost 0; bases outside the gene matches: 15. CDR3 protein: CSPDPSGQPTNYGYTF. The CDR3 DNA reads TGCAGCCCCGATCCCTCGGGACAGCCAACTAACTATGGCTACACCTTC.

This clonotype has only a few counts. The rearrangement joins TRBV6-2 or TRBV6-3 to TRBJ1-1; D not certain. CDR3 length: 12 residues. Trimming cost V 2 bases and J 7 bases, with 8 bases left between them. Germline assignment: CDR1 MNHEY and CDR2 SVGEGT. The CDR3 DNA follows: TGTGCCAGCAGTTACCGTGGCAGTGAAGCTTTCTTT. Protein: CASSYRGSEAFF.